The 3 T cell receptor beta chains presented below share a single source sample, sequenced in a study of blood T cell repertoires in COVID-19. Produced via immunoSEQ multiplex PCR; TCRdb's table is partial and in-frame only. The repertoire holds about 310,000 clones, with around 90% as singletons. The sequencing sample was made of peripheral blood. These receptors all come from a man between 65 and 85 years old with acute or convalescent COVID-19.

The rearrangement uses TRBV27 and TRBJ2-2; D might be TRBD2 (5 bases). From germline, CDR1 is MNHEY and CDR2 SMNVEV (reference sequence). There are 14 residues in the CDR3. V shed 7 bases and J shed 6 bases, with 15 bases lying between them. The CDR3 region has the DNA TGTGCCAGCACCCCTCTTGGGGAGTCCGGGGAGCTGTTTTTT. Its translation is CASTPLGESGELFF.

The chain recombines TRBV10-3 with TRBJ2-2; TRBD2 aligns across 8 bases. Germline V CDR1 and CDR2: ENHRY, SYGVKD. V shed 10 bases and J 6 bases; nucleotides not matched to a gene: 7. The CDR3 extends over 13 amino acids. CDR3 region: CATHGGAPGELFF. CDR3 bases: TGTGCCACCCACGGGGGGGCCCCCGGGGAGCTGTTTTTT.

The rearrangement uses TRBV29-1 and TRBJ1-5, with D possibly matching TRBD1 (6 bases). CDR1 and CDR2 (germline): SQVTM, ANQGSEA. The CDR3 has 14 amino acids. V was trimmed by 7 bases and J by 1 base, leaving 14 bases between them. In nucleotides, the CDR3 is TGCAGCGCCACGGACAGTCCGAGCAATCAGCCCCAGCATTTT. It is translated as CSATDSPSNQPQHF.